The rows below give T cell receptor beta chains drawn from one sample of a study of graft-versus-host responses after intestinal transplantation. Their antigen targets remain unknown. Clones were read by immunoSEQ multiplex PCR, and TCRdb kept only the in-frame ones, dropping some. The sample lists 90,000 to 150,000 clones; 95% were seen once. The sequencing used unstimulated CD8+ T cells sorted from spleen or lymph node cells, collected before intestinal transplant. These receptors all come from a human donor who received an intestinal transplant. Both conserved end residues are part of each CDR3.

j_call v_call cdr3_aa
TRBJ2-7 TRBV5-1 CASSLMGLAEASYEQYF
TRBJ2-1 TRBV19 CASAPQGLYNEQFF
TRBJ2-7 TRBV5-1 CASSLESTVTYEQYF
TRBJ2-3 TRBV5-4 CASSLEVSGTDTQYF
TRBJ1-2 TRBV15 CATSPTQGRPNYGYTF
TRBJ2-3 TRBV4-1 CASSPKRDTQYF
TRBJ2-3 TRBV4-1 CASSNSARPTDTQYF
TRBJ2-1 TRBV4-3 CASSQLIEQGGNEQFF
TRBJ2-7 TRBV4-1 CASSQQVSYEQYF
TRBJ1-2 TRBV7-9 CASSRPQGQARDGYTF
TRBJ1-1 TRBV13 CASSPAGGTEAFF
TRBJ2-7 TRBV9 CASSVAEGRSYEQYF
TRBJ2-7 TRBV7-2 CASSIGVGSGYEQYF